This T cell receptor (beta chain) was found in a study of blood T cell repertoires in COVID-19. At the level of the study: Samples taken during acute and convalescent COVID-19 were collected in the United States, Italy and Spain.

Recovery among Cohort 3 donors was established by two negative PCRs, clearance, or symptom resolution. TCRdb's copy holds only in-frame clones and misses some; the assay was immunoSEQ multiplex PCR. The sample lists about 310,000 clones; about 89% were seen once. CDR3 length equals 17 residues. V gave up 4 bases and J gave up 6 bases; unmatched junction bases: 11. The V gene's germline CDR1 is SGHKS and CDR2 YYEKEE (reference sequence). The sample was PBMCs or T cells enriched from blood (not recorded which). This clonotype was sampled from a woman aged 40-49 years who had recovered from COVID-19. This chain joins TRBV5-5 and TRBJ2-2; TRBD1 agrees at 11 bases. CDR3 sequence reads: CASSPGQGEYEAGELFF. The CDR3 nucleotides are TGTGCCAGCAGCCCGGGACAGGGGGAGTATGAGGCCGGGGAGCTGTTTTTT.